This T cell receptor (beta chain) was captured in a study of pediatric ulcerative colitis. General study points: Blood-rectal clonal overlap within each person was significantly higher in ulcerative colitis patients than controls. Blood-derived T cells may be present in rectal pinch biopsies. All ulcerative colitis patients, but no controls, carried a couple of rectal clonotypes.

Samples were sequenced at Survey level, maximum 500,000 reads. Data came from immunoSEQ multiplex PCR; TCRdb stores just in-frame clones and leaves some out. The repertoire holds 30,000 or so clones, with 81% as singletons. Details on this clone: The antigen remains unidentified.

The rectum was sampled with one to two pinch biopsies at colonoscopy. Specimen: gut tissue. The TCR sequence derives from a boy younger than 18 with mild ulcerative colitis.

The CDR3 nucleotides read TGTGCCAGCAGCTGGGACTCCCATGGCTACACCTTC. Amino acids: CASSWDSHGYTF. This sequence joins TRBV5-4 and TRBJ1-2; perhaps TRBD1 as D (5 bases). CDR1 SGHNT and CDR2 YYREEE come from the germline V gene (reference sequence). This CDR3 has 12 residues. V was trimmed by 3 bases and J by 6 bases, leaving 9 bases between them.